The source of this T cell receptor beta chain is a study of OX40 agonist ivuxolimab in advanced cancers. About the study: Those treated in dose escalation had hepatocellular carcinoma, melanoma, renal cell cancer or head and neck cancer. With a range of roughly 20 to 80, age averaged roughly 60 years, and approximately 83% were male. Study-wide findings and caveats: Among the least clonally expanded were partial responders at 0.1-3.0 mg/kg. CD4+ and CD8+ blood T cells expanded clonally by week 6 at 0.1 to 3.0 mg/kg.

The CDR3 covers 15 residues. Trimming stripped 4 bases from V and 2 bases from J, with 16 bases between. Germline CDR1 is SGHRS and CDR2 is YFSETQ. TCRdb keeps only in-frame clones here, not all; method: immunoSEQ multiplex PCR. This table holds about 51,000 clones, more than 70% found once. Notes on this clone: Antigen specificity is unknown.

The sample consisted of CD4+ or CD8+ T cells sorted from blood, taken in a trial of the OX40 agonist ivuxolimab. The receptor's source is an adult with an advanced solid tumor such as melanoma, head and neck, liver or kidney cancer. The rearrangement joins TRBV5-1 to TRBJ2-7; tentatively, D is TRBD1 or TRBD2 (6 bases each). CDR3 bases: TGCGCCAGCAGCCCGGGGGCGCCCTTTCCCTACGAGCAGTACTTC. Protein sequence: CASSPGAPFPYEQYF.